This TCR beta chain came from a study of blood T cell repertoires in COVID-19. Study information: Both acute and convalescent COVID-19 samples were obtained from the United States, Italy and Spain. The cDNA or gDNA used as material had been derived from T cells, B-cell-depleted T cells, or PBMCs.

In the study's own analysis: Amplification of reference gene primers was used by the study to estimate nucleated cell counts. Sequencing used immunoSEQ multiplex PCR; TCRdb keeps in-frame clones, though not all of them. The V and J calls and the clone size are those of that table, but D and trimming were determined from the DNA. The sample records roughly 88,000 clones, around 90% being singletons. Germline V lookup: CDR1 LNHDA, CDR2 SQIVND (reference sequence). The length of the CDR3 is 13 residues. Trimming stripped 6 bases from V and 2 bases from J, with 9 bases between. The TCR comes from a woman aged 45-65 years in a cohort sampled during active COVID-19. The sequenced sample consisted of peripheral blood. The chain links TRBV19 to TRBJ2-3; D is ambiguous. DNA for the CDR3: TGTGCCAGTAGGAGGAACCCCACAGATACGCAGTATTTT. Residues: CASRRNPTDTQYF.